The 24 T cell receptor beta chains presented below share a single source sample, sequenced in a study of cytomegalovirus exposure and HLA in healthy donors. The PCR had 60 Vbeta and 13 Jbeta primers. Profiling relied on immunoSEQ multiplex PCR, and the TCRdb table lists in-frame clones only, not all of them. This sample has more than 140,000 clones, with roughly 87% found just once. Sequencing was carried out using PBMCs. The receptors shown here come from a young man in good health and CMV-seropositive.

This sequence joins TRBV11-2 and TRBJ2-7; 11 positions agree with TRBD1. V shed 1 base and J 4 bases; nucleotides not matched to a gene: 6. The CDR3 spans 16 residues. The V gene's germline CDR1 is SGHAT and CDR2 FQNNGV. The CDR3 loop is CASSLASGTGGYEQYF. As DNA, the CDR3 is TGTGCCAGCAGCTTAGCCTCCGGGACAGGGGGGTACGAGCAGTACTTC. The variable domain in full, with the rest retrieved from reference TRBV11-2 and TRBJ2-7, is EAGVAQSPRYKIIEKRQSVAFWCNPISGHATLYWYQQILGQGPKLLIQFQNNGVVDDSQLPKDRFSAERLKGVDSTLKIQPAKLEDSAVYLCASSLASGTGGYEQYFGPGTRLTVT.

The chain uses TRBV7-9 and TRBJ1-2; 7 nucleotides align to TRBD1. The CDR3 consists of 14 residues. Germline V lookup: CDR1 SEHNR, CDR2 FQNEAQ (reference sequence). The V segment lost 4 bases and the J segment 3 bases; nucleotides outside the gene matches: 5. The CDR3, as DNA: TGTGCCAGCAGCTATGGGGACAGTTACTATGGCTACACCTTC. Translation gives CASSYGDSYYGYTF.

In DNA, the CDR3 is TGTGCCAGCAGCCAAGAAGAGACAGCTTCCTACGAGCAGTACTTC. Its translation is CASSQEETASYEQYF. The gene calls are TRBV4-2 and TRBJ2-7, with TRBD1 as a possible D gene (5 bases). Trimming removed 0 bases from V and 1 base from J, with 10 bases in between. Germline V gives CDR1 LGHNA, CDR2 YNFKEQ. This CDR3 is 15 amino acids long.

CDR3 sequence reads: CASRREGGATETQYF. In DNA form, the CDR3 reads TGTGCCAGCAGAAGAGAGGGGGGGGCGACAGAGACCCAGTACTTC. The V gene is TRBV9, the J gene TRBJ2-5; tentative D call: TRBD2 (7 bases). The CDR3 runs 15 residues. V was clipped by 5 bases and J by 4 bases, with 18 bases between them. Germline loops: CDR1 SGDLS, CDR2 YYNGEE.

This clone was detected only a few times. The rearrangement uses TRBV6-5 and TRBJ1-6; 8 nucleotides line up with TRBD1. Germline CDR1 is MNHEY and CDR2 is SVGAGI. V shed 6 bases and J 9 bases; nucleotides not matched to a gene: 7. The CDR3 is made up of 14 amino acids. Here the CDR3 DNA reads TGTGCCAGCAGAGCACAGGGGGTTGGTTCACCCCTCCACTTT. The encoded protein is CASRAQGVGSPLHF.

This clone was counted a few times. The gene calls are TRBV28 and TRBJ1-4; D is uncertain. Trimming pared 3 bases from V and 8 bases from J, leaving 10 bases between. CDR1 and CDR2 from the germline V gene are MDHEN and SYDVKM. The CDR3 covers 13 residues. CDR3 residues: CASSFGEGEKLFF. The CDR3 nucleotides read TGTGCCAGCAGTTTCGGGGAAGGGGAAAAACTGTTTTTT.

The table lists this clone with a count of one. The rearrangement joins TRBV18 to TRBJ1-4, with D uncertain. The V end lost 8 bases, the J end lost 5 bases, and 15 bases lay between the germline ends. Per the germline V gene, CDR1 is KGHSH and CDR2 is LQKENI. The CDR3 is 14 residues long. Here the CDR3 DNA reads TGTGCCAGCACGACGAGGGAACCAAATGAAAAACTGTTTTTT. It is translated as CASTTREPNEKLFF.

Written as DNA, the CDR3 is TGCAGCGTTGCCCCGCGGGAGAGCTCCTACGAGCAGTACTTC. This encodes CSVAPRESSYEQYF. This rearrangement joins TRBV29-1 to TRBJ2-7, with 7 bases aligning to TRBD2. CDR3 length: 14 amino acids. Trimming cost V 4 bases and J 0 bases; bases outside gene matches: 6. The germline CDR1 and CDR2 sequences are SQVTM and ANQGSEA.

The rearrangement links TRBV28 to TRBJ2-5; 13 bases are a match to TRBD2. Per germline, CDR1 MDHEN and CDR2 SYDVKM. The CDR3 has 15 residues. V lost 6 bases to trimming and J lost 5 bases; unmatched junction nucleotides: 6. The DNA for the CDR3 is TGTGCCAGCAGCGGACTAGCGGGAGTAAGGGAGACCCAGTACTTC. As protein: CASSGLAGVRETQYF.

V and J are TRBV28 and TRBJ1-1; no clear D gene. The CDR3 covers 14 residues. From germline, CDR1 is MDHEN and CDR2 SYDVKM. V shed 4 bases and J shed 0 bases, with 9 bases lying between them. CDR3 amino acids: CASSWSHLNTEAFF. As DNA, the CDR3 is TGTGCCAGCAGTTGGTCCCACTTGAACACTGAAGCTTTCTTT.

The rearrangement uses TRBV27 and TRBJ2-3, with 12 bases lining up with TRBD2. The V gene end was trimmed by 8 bases and the J gene end by 6 bases; junction bases not matched to a gene: 6. The V gene's germline CDR1 is MNHEY and CDR2 SMNVEV (reference sequence). This CDR3 contains 14 residues. The CDR3 region is CASQGLAGSDTQYF. In DNA form, the CDR3 reads TGTGCCAGCCAAGGACTAGCGGGGTCTGATACGCAGTATTTT.

V is TRBV27 and J is TRBJ2-3; D remains ambiguous. Germline V gives CDR1 MNHEY, CDR2 SMNVEV (reference sequence). The CDR3 loop spans 15 amino acids. V gave up 0 bases and J gave up 0 bases, with 7 bases separating them. CDR3 loop: CASSLSASSTDTQYF. In DNA form, the CDR3 reads TGTGCCAGCAGTTTATCAGCGTCTAGCACAGATACGCAGTATTTT.

The chain joins TRBV9 to TRBJ2-7; no definite D call. CDR1 SGDLS and CDR2 YYNGEE come from the germline V gene. The V gene lost 2 bases and the J gene lost 0 bases, with 9 bases spanning the gap. CDR3 length: 14 residues. The chain's CDR3 is CASSVSPDSYEQYF. CDR3 DNA: TGTGCCAGCAGCGTTTCCCCAGACTCCTACGAGCAGTACTTC.

This clone was found once. The chain employs TRBV7-9 and TRBJ1-1, with 7 positions matching TRBD1. Unmatched junction bases numbered 3, after V lost 4 bases and J lost 1 base. The germline CDR1 and CDR2 sequences are SEHNR and FQNEAQ (reference sequence). This CDR3 contains 14 residues. This CDR3 is CASSSQGRNTEAFF. Written as DNA, the CDR3 is TGTGCCAGCAGCTCACAGGGGAGGAACACTGAAGCTTTCTTT.

The gene calls are TRBV7-2 and TRBJ2-5; no definite D call. This CDR3 comprises 12 residues. CDR1 and CDR2 (germline): SGHTA, FQGNSA. Trimming removed 5 bases from V and 5 bases from J, with 9 bases in between. The CDR3 DNA follows: TGTGCCAGCAGCCCCCCGGAGGAGACCCAGTACTTC. It encodes CASSPPEETQYF.

The chain is built from TRBV7-2 and TRBJ2-4, with D tentatively TRBD2 (6 bases). The CDR3 consists of 16 residues. Trimming left V 1 base short and J 8 bases short, with 18 bases between. Germline assignment: CDR1 SGHTA and CDR2 FQGNSA. The CDR3 loop reads CASSLGGTPSTDIQYF. Here the CDR3 DNA reads TGTGCCAGCAGCTTAGGCGGGACTCCTTCGACGGACATTCAGTACTTC.

This chain connects TRBV5-1 to TRBJ1-1, with TRBD1 matching over 7 bases. The CDR3 sequence is 14 residues long. V shed 4 bases and J 4 bases; nucleotides not matched to a gene: 7. From germline, CDR1 is SGHRS and CDR2 YFSETQ. The CDR3, as DNA: TGCGCCAGCAGCAGAACAGGGGCCAGCACTGAAGCTTTCTTT. It codes for CASSRTGASTEAFF.

This chain uses TRBV7-8 with TRBJ1-5, with 7 bases that match TRBD1. The CDR3 consists of 16 residues. Trimming took 1 base from V and 6 from J; bases not matched to a gene: 9. Germline V CDR1 and CDR2: SGHVS, FQNEAQ. CDR3 residues: CASSLVGGGRGQPQHF. The CDR3 bases are TGTGCCAGCAGCTTAGTAGGGGGCGGCCGCGGTCAGCCCCAGCATTTT.

The V gene is TRBV30, the J gene TRBJ1-3; possibly TRBD1 for D (6 bases). Trimming pared 4 bases from V and 3 bases from J, leaving 10 bases between. Germline V gene sequence: CDR1 GTSNPN, CDR2 SVGIG (reference sequence). There are 13 residues in the CDR3. This CDR3 reads CAWTGDGGNTIYF. The CDR3 DNA reads as TGTGCCTGGACAGGGGACGGTGGAAACACCATATATTTT.

V is TRBV28 and J is TRBJ2-3, with D perhaps matching TRBD2 (5 bases). Trimming removed 3 bases at V and 3 bases at J, with 19 bases between. CDR3 length equals 17 residues. Germline V lookup: CDR1 MDHEN, CDR2 SYDVKM. The CDR3 region has the DNA TGTGCCAGCAGTTTCGGCGGGTGGTATACTAGAACAGATACGCAGTATTTT. Its translation: CASSFGGWYTRTDTQYF.

This chain links TRBV1 with TRBJ2-1; TRBD2 is taken as the D call from the table, unchecked against the DNA. TRBV1 is annotated as a pseudogene. There are 16 residues in the CDR3. The CDR3, as DNA: TGCACCAGCAGCCAAGAAGGTGGCGGGGGGGCAGATGAGCAGTTCTTC. Its protein product is CTSSQEGGGGADEQFF.

The chain uses TRBV19 and TRBJ2-7; D is perhaps TRBD1 (6 bases). Germline loops: CDR1 LNHDA, CDR2 SQIVND (reference sequence). The ends were cut back, 9 bases at V and 7 bases at J, with 13 bases in the middle. The CDR3 has 11 residues. The CDR3 coding sequence is TGTGCCAGCCGCAGGGGTAGGGAGCAGTACTTC. Encoded protein: CASRRGREQYF.

The chain links TRBV28 to TRBJ2-7, with D maybe TRBD1 (5 bases). Trimming shortened V by 6 bases and J by 0 bases, and 9 bases separated the two germline ends. CDR3 length: 13 amino acids. Germline V lookup: CDR1 MDHEN, CDR2 SYDVKM. Here the CDR3 DNA reads TGTGCCAGCAGGAAGACAGTCTCCTACGAGCAGTACTTC. Its protein is CASRKTVSYEQYF.

This chain links TRBV19 with TRBJ2-7, with 7 bases aligning to TRBD1. Losses at the gene ends were 8 bases for V and 5 bases for J; bases not matched to a gene: 9. This CDR3 is 13 amino acids long. The germline V gene has CDR1 LNHDA and CDR2 SQIVND (reference sequence). The CDR3 DNA reads TGTGCCAGTGGGGAGACAGGGAACGACGAGCAGTACTTC. Its translation: CASGETGNDEQYF.